This T cell receptor beta chain was recovered during a study of T-cell memory formation after mild COVID-19. The wider study: Largely, the TCR clusters proved donor specific. Study-wide findings and caveats: Contracting CD8+ clones were enriched in EMRA, CD4+ mainly in CM and EM. CD4/CD8 balance characterized clones contracting day 15 to 85, and CD4+ skew characterized later expanders.

Trimming left V 0 bases short and J 12 bases short, with 17 bases between. Looked up from germline, CDR1 is DFQATT and CDR2 is SNEGSKA (reference sequence). The length of the CDR3 is 13 residues. cDNA libraries for TCR alpha and TCR beta, carrying sample barcodes and UMIs, came from 5'RACE with constant-segment primers. TCRdb reanalysed the 5' RACE reads using MiXCR and keeps one entry per CDR3 protein. The sample has more than 300,000 distinct CDR3 sequences; around 15% are singletons. This clonotype was seen at least ten times. The antigen is undetermined. The sample was PBMCs or a T cell subset sorted from them (not recorded which). V is TRBV20-1 and J is TRBJ1-1; D uncertain. This TCR was recovered from a man younger than 35 who had mild COVID-19 (a few samples of this study predate the infection). Cell type and time point are not known. The CDR3 DNA reads TGCAGTGCTAGAGATGAAGGAGGGTTGTCGACTTTCTTT. It translates to CSARDEGGLSTFF.